This T cell receptor beta chain was sequenced in a study of T-cell reconstitution after alpha-beta-depleted transplantation in children. TCRbeta library construction was performed incorporating unique molecular identifiers. MiXCR, applied by TCRdb to the PCR reads, yields one record per CDR3 protein. Here the sample spans about 400,000 distinct CDR3 sequences, roughly 20% being singletons. Germline loops: CDR1 MDHEN, CDR2 SYDVKM. The CDR3 is 14 amino acids. V gave up 5 bases and J gave up 9 bases; unmatched junction bases: 9. The TCR was taken from a human donor who donated a stem cell graft to a child with acute myeloid leukemia. The rearrangement uses TRBV28 and TRBJ2-7; 11 nucleotides line up with TRBD2. The sample here was PBMCs from the stem cell graft donor, taken from the stem cell graft. CDR3 bases: TGTGCCAGCAGTCCTACTAGCGGGAGCCCCCCGCAGTACTTC. Protein sequence: CASSPTSGSPPQYF.